Described below is a single T cell receptor (beta chain) sequence and its context. This clonotype has more than one count but fewer than ten. This clone's antigen is unknown. Within one base of it there is no much larger clone, and no base qualities were kept. This sample stems from a study of response to subunit inactivated influenza vaccine (dated by TCRdb to 2017 to 2018). Concerning the study at large: Deep quantitative T cell receptor repertoire profiling was used in the study to track responses to a trivalent subunit inactivated influenza vaccine. The paper as a whole reports these results and caveats: The authors proposed that each seasonal influenza vaccination may bring in only a limited number of new T cells.

Measured from the cysteine to the phenylalanine, the CDR3 is 14 residues long. Only the CDR3 part of the read is kept: 42 bases, read in frame from the first base. V is cut by 6 bases and J by 5 bases, and the space between the germline ends is 15 bases. Library construction relied on RT-PCR. For sequencing, an Illumina HiSeq 2500 was employed. The raw public data were reprocessed by TCRdb itself: fastp quality trimming at Q25, MiXCR clonotype calling, in-frame beta chains only. Every entry covers one CDR3 protein and lists the most common genes and DNA from its rows. The sample table lists about 240,000 distinct CDR3 sequences, about 12% of them with a count of one. 7.8% of the sample rests with the top ten.

Recombination linked TRBV12-3 or TRBV12-4 to TRBJ2-3; the D segment could be TRBD2, given 5 matching bases. The TCR comes from a man between 45 and 60 years old who received an inactivated influenza vaccine. Donor details come from another sample of the same person, matched by shared clones. Sample: non-naive T cells sorted from PBMCs, taken 14 days before vaccination. This specimen's cell subset or site label, per the study, means: memory T cell fraction. In nucleotide form, the sequence is TGTGCCAGCAGACCCCGGGGTAGCCGAGATACGCAGTATTTT. It translates to CASRPRGSRDTQYF.